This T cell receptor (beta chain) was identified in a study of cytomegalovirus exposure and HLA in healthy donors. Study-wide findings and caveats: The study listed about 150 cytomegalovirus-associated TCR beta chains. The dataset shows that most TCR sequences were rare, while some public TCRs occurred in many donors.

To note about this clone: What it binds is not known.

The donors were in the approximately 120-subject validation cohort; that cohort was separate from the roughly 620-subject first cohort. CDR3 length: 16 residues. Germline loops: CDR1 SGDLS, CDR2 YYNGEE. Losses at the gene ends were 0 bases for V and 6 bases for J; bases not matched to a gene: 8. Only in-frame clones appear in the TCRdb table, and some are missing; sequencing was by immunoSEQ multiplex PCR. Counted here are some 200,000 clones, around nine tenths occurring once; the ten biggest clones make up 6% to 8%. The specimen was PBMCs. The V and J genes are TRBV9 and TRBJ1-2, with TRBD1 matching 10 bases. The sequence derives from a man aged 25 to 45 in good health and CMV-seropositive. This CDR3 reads CASSVVGQGRRDGYTF. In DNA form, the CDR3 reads TGTGCCAGCAGCGTAGTGGGACAGGGGAGAAGGGATGGCTACACCTTC.